This T cell receptor beta chain was profiled in a study of identical twins. The CDR3 has 13 amino acids. The V end was cut by 3 bases, the J end by 5 bases, with 10 bases between. Germline CDR1 and CDR2: LNHDA and SQIVND (reference sequence). Overall study findings and caveats: Low generation-probability sequences were in excess among twin-shared out-of-frame alpha sequences.

Concerning this clonotype itself: The antigen remains undetermined.

Each cDNA held unique molecular identifiers, and template switching gave it a universal primer site. MiXCR, applied by TCRdb to the 5' RACE reads, yields one record per CDR3 protein. Of approximately 550,000 distinct CDR3 sequences in the sample, about 22% are singletons; the top ten hold approximately 0.52%. These data also featured in a second study, about yellow fever vaccine responses in identical twins.

The clonotype comes from a woman under 30 in good health. The chain employs TRBV19 and TRBJ1-1, with a possible D match to TRBD1 (6 bases). The sequencing sample was made of CD4+ T cells sorted from blood. For the CDR3, the DNA is TGTGCCAGTAGTATTCCGGGACAAACTGAAGCTTTCTTT. Protein: CASSIPGQTEAFF.